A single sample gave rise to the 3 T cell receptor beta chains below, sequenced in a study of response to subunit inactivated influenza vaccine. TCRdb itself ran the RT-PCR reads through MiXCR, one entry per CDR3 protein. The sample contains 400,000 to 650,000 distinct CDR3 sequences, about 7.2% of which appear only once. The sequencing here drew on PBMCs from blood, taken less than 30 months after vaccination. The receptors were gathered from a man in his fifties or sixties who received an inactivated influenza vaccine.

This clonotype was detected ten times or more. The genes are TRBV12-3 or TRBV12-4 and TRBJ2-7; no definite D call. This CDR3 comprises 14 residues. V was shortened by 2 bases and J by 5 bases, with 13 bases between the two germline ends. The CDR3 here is CASSLSPLVHEQYF. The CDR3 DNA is TGTGCCAGCAGTTTATCCCCTTTGGTCCACGAGCAGTACTTC.

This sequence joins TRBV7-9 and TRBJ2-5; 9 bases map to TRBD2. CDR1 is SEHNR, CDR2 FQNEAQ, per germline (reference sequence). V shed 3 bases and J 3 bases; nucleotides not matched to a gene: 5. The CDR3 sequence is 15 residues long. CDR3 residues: CASSFSLAGEETQYF. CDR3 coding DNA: TGTGCCAGCAGCTTCAGTTTAGCGGGAGAAGAGACCCAGTACTTC.

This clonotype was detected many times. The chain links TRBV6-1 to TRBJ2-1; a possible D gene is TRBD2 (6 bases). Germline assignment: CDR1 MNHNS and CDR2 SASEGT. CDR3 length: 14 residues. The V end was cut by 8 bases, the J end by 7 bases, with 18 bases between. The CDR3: CASLERVRGNEQFF. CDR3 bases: TGTGCCAGCCTGGAGCGGGTCCGTGGTAATGAGCAGTTCTTC.